What follows are 32 T cell receptor beta chains derived from one specimen sequenced in a study of monozygotic twins with inflammatory bowel disease. TCRdb re-called the 5' RACE reads, yielding one record per CDR3 amino acid sequence without DNA. The table for this sample gives over 150,000 distinct CDR3 sequences. Sequenced sample: blood. Every receptor here comes from a human donor with ulcerative colitis or Crohn's disease, or a healthy co-twin of an affected twin (not recorded which).

The chain is built from TRBV7-9 and TRBJ1-1. This CDR3 has 14 amino acids. CDR1 is SEHNR and CDR2 is FQNEAQ in the germline V gene (reference sequence). CDR3 residues: CASSLDLSGTEAFF.

V usage is TRBV12-3 or TRBV12-4 and J usage is TRBJ2-7; TCRdb's D call of TRBD2 is untestable without DNA. CDR3 length: 15 residues. CDR3 sequence reads: CASSLLAGEAYEQYF.

This chain links TRBV7-3 with TRBJ2-5; the D call from TCRdb, TRBD2, cannot be confirmed without DNA. This CDR3 is 15 amino acids long. Germline V gives CDR1 SGHTA, CDR2 FQGTGA. The CDR3 loop is CASSLDPLGRETQYF.

Here the CDR3 reads CASSLGTSGVETQYF. The J gene is TRBJ2-5, the V gene TRBV5-1; lacking DNA, the TRBD2 call made by TCRdb goes unchecked. The CDR3 runs to 15 residues. Germline-derived CDR1 and CDR2 are SGHRS and YFSETQ.

This chain connects TRBV9 to TRBJ1-1. The CDR3 sequence is 14 residues long. Per germline, CDR1 SGDLS and CDR2 YYNGEE. Here the CDR3 reads CASSALTSNTEAFF.

The rearrangement uses TRBV29-1 and TRBJ2-7; TCRdb selects TRBD2, and the lack of DNA leaves this call unchecked. There are 14 residues in the CDR3. The germline V gene has CDR1 SQVTM and CDR2 ANQGSEA. CDR3: CSVRLAVSSYEQYF.

V and J are TRBV6-2 or TRBV6-3 and TRBJ2-1; TCRdb's D gene call, TRBD2, goes unchecked for lack of DNA. CDR3 length: 16 residues. Germline-derived CDR1 and CDR2 are MNHEY and SVGEGT. This chain's CDR3 is CASSYSGLRTYNEQFF.

This rearrangement joins TRBV29-1 to TRBJ1-5; TCRdb picks TRBD1, but there is no DNA to check that call. The germline V gene encodes CDR1 SQVTM and CDR2 ANQGSEA. The CDR3 runs 13 residues. This chain's CDR3 is CSVARGPQQPQHF.

The V call is TRBV6-5, the J call TRBJ2-1; no DNA is available, so the TRBD1 call from TCRdb remains unchecked. This CDR3 has 17 residues. Germline V gene sequence: CDR1 MNHEY, CDR2 SVGAGI. The CDR3 protein is CASSYSSYPGGANEQFF.

The V call is TRBV28, the J call TRBJ2-3; TCRdb gives TRBD1 as the D gene, but with no DNA this cannot be confirmed. CDR3 size: 16 residues. The germline V gene encodes CDR1 MDHEN and CDR2 SYDVKM. Here the CDR3 reads CASSLRTGSGTDTQYF. The full variable domain, rest sourced from reference TRBV28 and TRBJ2-3, is DVKVTQSSRYLVKRTGEKVFLECVQDMDHENMFWYRQDPGLGLRLIYFSYDVKMKEKGDIPEGYSVSREKKERFSLILESASTNQTSMYLCASSLRTGSGTDTQYFGPGTRLTVL.

The chain has TRBV7-9 and TRBJ1-2; without DNA, the TCRdb call of TRBD1 cannot be checked. Per the germline V gene, CDR1 is SEHNR and CDR2 is FQNEAQ (reference sequence). The CDR3 runs 13 residues. CDR3 in amino acids: CASSLEGPCGYTF.

The genes are TRBV19 and TRBJ2-5; the D call from TCRdb, TRBD1, cannot be confirmed without DNA. This CDR3 has 15 amino acids. Germline CDR1 reads LNHDA; CDR2 reads SQIVND (reference sequence). The CDR3: CASSIGPGQRETQYF.

The chain uses TRBV7-8 and TRBJ2-7; TCRdb indicates TRBD1, and absent DNA this call remains unverified. The CDR3 length is 17 residues. Germline V gene lookup returns CDR1 SGHVS and CDR2 FQNEAQ. CDR3 residues: CASSTRTVPGFYYEQYF. Filled out from reference TRBV7-8 and TRBJ2-7, the complete variable domain reads GAGVSQSPRYKVAKRGQDVALRCDPISGHVSLFWYQQALGQGPEFLTYFQNEAQLDKSGLPSDRFFAERPEGSVSTLKIQRTQQEDSAVYLCASSTRTVPGFYYEQYFGPGTRLTVT.

The rearrangement joins TRBV5-1 to TRBJ2-3; TCRdb outputs TRBD2, but without DNA this stays unchecked. Germline CDR1 SGHRS, CDR2 YFSETQ. This CDR3 comprises 17 residues. The CDR3 spells CASSHGLAGRYTDTQYF.

The rearrangement joins TRBV10-3 to TRBJ2-5. CDR1 is ENHRY, CDR2 SYGVKD, per germline. The CDR3 spans 14 residues. The CDR3 sequence: CAISEASAQETQYF.

The chain uses TRBV29-1 and TRBJ2-3; the D call of TRBD1 rests on TCRdb alone, since no DNA is present to check it. Germline V gene lookup returns CDR1 SQVTM and CDR2 ANQGSEA. The CDR3 is 13 residues long. The CDR3 reads CSAGGVSTDTQYF.

The chain links TRBV5-1 to TRBJ2-2; checking the TCRdb D call of TRBD1 is not possible without DNA. Germline-derived CDR1 and CDR2 are SGHRS and YFSETQ. This CDR3 comprises 14 residues. This CDR3 reads CASTPRGDTGELFF.

V usage is TRBV7-9 and J usage is TRBJ1-1. CDR3 length: 12 residues. Germline CDR1 is SEHNR and CDR2 is FQNEAQ (reference sequence). Here the CDR3 reads CASSLMATEAFF.

V gene TRBV20-1 combines with J gene TRBJ2-7; the TCRdb call, TRBD2, lacks DNA for checking. This CDR3 has 16 amino acids. Germline V CDR1 and CDR2: DFQATT, SNEGSKA (reference sequence). The CDR3 reads CSAIGGTSGFLDEQYF.

The chain recombines TRBV27 with TRBJ2-2; there is no DNA to check the TCRdb D call of TRBD2. This CDR3 has 16 amino acids. CDR1 MNHEY and CDR2 SMNVEV come from the germline V gene (reference sequence). The CDR3 sequence: CASNPRLAGHTGELFF.

The genes are TRBV10-3 and TRBJ2-3; without DNA, the TCRdb call of TRBD2 cannot be checked. Germline CDR1 and CDR2: ENHRY and SYGVKD. This CDR3 is built from 17 residues. The CDR3 loop reads CAISEWTGSTTGDTQYF.

This chain links TRBV7-9 with TRBJ1-2; the TCRdb call, TRBD1, lacks DNA for checking. Germline V gives CDR1 SEHNR, CDR2 FQNEAQ (reference sequence). This CDR3 is built from 12 residues. The CDR3 is CASSPGSYGYTF.

The CDR3 region is CAINPAGVGETQYF. This chain uses TRBV10-3 with TRBJ2-5; TCRdb's assignment of TRBD2 cannot be checked, as there is no DNA. Per the germline V gene, CDR1 is ENHRY and CDR2 is SYGVKD. The CDR3 is 14 amino acids.

The chain has TRBV4-3 and TRBJ2-1; TCRdb reports TRBD2, a call that lacks DNA to check it against. CDR1 is LGHNA, CDR2 YSLEER, per germline. The CDR3 sequence is 15 residues long. CDR3 sequence reads: CASSQLTSGHNEQFF.

The chain combines TRBV12-5 with TRBJ1-2; the D call from TCRdb, TRBD1, cannot be confirmed without DNA. The length of the CDR3 is 14 residues. Germline CDR1 and CDR2: LGHNT and FRNRAP. CDR3 protein: CASGSSGTNYGYTF.

The chain links TRBV7-2 to TRBJ1-4; absent DNA, TCRdb's TRBD1 call cannot be checked. Per the germline V gene, CDR1 is SGHTA and CDR2 is FQGNSA. The CDR3 covers 15 residues. The CDR3 reads CASSLTGGAREKLFF.

This chain uses TRBV7-8 with TRBJ2-3; TCRdb's assignment of TRBD2 cannot be checked, as there is no DNA. The CDR3 sequence is 14 residues long. Germline loops: CDR1 SGHVS, CDR2 FQNEAQ. Here the CDR3 reads CASSSAGPLDTQYF.

This CDR3 is CASSLAGGLPSTGANVLTF. The genes are TRBV5-1 and TRBJ2-6; no DNA is available, so the TRBD2 call from TCRdb remains unchecked. This CDR3 contains 19 residues. Germline V gives CDR1 SGHRS, CDR2 YFSETQ.

The chain has TRBV7-9 and TRBJ1-2. The germline CDR1 and CDR2 sequences are SEHNR and FQNEAQ (reference sequence). CDR3 length equals 13 residues. This chain's CDR3 is CASSFGRSYGYTF. Supplemented by reference TRBV7-9 and TRBJ1-2, the full variable domain reads DTGVSQNPRHKITKRGQNVTFRCDPISEHNRLYWYRQTLGQGPEFLTYFQNEAQLEKSRLLSDRFSAERPKGSFSTLEIQRTEQGDSAMYLCASSFGRSYGYTFGSGTRLTVV.

This rearrangement joins TRBV5-6 to TRBJ2-5; TCRdb names TRBD1, which stays unverified in the absence of DNA. The CDR3 runs 17 residues. In germline, CDR1 is SGHDT, CDR2 YYEEEE. The CDR3 region is CASSTGLFGRNQETQYF.

The rearrangement links TRBV24-1 to TRBJ2-7; without DNA, the TCRdb call of TRBD2 cannot be checked. Germline CDR1 KGHDR, CDR2 SFDVKD. The CDR3 runs to 16 residues. CDR3 residues: CATSKFGRELPYEQYF.

The genes are TRBV12-3 or TRBV12-4 and TRBJ2-3. The CDR3 totals 15 residues. This CDR3 is CASSLRTVNTDTQYF.